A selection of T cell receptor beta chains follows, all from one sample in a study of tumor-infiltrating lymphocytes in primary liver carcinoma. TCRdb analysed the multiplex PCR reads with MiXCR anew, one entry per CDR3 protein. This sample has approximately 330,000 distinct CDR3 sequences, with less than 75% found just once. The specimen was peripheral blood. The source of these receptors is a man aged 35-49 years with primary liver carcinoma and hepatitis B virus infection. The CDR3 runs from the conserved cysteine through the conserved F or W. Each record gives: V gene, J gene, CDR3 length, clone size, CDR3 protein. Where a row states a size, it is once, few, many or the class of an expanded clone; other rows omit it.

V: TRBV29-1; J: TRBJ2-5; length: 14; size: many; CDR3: CSVDSSGTGIFQYF
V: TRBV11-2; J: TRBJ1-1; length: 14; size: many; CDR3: CASSFGQGNTEAFF
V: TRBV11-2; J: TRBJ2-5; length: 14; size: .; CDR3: CASSLDYGKEAQHF
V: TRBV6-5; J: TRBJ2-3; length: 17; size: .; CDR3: CASSYSVLATSTDTQYF
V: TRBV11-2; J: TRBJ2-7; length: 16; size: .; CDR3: CASSLVLAGGPSEQYF
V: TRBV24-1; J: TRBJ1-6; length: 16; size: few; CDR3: CATISQGGGYNSPLHF
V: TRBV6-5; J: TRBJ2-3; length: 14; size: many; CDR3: CASSLRDSTDTQYF
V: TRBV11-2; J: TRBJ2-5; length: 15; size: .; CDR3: CASSQGLAGGETKYF
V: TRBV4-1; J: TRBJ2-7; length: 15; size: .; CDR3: CASNQEGLATYEQYF
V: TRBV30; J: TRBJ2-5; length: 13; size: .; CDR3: CAWSRTWRETQYF
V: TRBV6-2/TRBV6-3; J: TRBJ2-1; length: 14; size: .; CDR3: CSSSYQRECPWQFF
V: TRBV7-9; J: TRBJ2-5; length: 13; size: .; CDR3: CATKVEEQEAQYF
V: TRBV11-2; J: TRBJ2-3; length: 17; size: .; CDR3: CVSRPPGLAGFTDTQYF
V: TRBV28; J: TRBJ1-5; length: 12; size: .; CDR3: CATMTVIGAQHF
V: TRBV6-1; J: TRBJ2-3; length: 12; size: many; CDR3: CASRVQGDTQYF
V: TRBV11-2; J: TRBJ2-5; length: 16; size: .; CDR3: CASSSWASGAGETQYF
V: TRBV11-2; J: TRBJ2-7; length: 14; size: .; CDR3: CASSTLQGVYEQYF
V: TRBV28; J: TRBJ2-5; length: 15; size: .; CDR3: CASTPPGGGQETQYF
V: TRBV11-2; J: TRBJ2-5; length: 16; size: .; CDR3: CASSLNPRGVIARQYF
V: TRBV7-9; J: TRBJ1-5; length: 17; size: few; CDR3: CASSVKDRGVFPQPQHF
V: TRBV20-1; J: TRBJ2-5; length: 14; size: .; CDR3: CSARKIADQETQYF
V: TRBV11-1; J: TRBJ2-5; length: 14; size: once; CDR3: CASSPARVSGTQYF
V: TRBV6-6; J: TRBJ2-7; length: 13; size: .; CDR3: CPSALGSSYEQYF
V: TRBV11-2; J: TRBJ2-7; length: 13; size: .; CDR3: CASSSAKTEEQHF
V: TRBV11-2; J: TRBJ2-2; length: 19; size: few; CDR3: CASSLTASGSRVRTGELSF
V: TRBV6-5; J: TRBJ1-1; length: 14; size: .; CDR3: CASNTGTVYTEAFF
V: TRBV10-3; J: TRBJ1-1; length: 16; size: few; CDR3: CAISEIRLRTNTEAFF
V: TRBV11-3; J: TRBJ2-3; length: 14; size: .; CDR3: CDSRKPESTDTQYF
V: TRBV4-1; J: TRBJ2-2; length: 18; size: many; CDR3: CASSQEWVMTGGTGELFF
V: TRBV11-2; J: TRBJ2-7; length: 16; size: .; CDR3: CVSCLDIAGAGHEQYF
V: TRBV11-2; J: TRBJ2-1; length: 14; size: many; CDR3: CASTRLSSYNEQFF
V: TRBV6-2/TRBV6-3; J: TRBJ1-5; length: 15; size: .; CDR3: CASSLDSYSNQPKQF
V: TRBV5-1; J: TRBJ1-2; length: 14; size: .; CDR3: CASIPEGENYGYTF
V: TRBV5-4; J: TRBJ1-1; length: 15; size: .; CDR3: CVSSLDGTSSTEAFF
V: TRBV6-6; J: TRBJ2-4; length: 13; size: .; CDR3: CSSSDLAKNIQYF
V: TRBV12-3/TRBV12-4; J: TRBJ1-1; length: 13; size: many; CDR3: CASSLWTGGEAFF
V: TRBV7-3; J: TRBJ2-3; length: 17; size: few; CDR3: CASSPNSGTGGADTQYF
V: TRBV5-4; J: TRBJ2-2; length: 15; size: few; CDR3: CASSLAGGVNGELFF
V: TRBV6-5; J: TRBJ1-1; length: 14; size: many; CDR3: CASSGGVRGTEAFF
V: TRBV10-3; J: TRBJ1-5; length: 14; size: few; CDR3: CAISEGHSNQPQHF